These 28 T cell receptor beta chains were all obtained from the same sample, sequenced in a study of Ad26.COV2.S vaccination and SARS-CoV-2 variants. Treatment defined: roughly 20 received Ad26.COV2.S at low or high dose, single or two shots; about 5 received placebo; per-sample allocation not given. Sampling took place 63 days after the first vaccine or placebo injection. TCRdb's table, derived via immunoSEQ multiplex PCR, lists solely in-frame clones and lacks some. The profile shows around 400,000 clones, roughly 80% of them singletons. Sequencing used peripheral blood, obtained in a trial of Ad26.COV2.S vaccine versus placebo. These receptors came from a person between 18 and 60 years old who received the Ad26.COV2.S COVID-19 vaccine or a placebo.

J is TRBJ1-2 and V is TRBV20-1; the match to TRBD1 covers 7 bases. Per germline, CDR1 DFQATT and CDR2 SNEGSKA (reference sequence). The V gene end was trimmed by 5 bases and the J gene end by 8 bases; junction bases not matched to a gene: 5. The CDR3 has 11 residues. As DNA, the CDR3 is TGCAGTGCTCGACAGGGAAACGGCTACACCTTC. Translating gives CSARQGNGYTF.

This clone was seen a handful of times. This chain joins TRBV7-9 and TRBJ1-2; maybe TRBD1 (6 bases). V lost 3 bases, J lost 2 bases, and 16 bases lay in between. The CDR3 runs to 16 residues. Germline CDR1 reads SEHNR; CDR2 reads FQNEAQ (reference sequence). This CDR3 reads CASSFPLGQLNYGYTF. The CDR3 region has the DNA TGTGCCAGCAGCTTTCCTCTTGGACAGCTAAACTATGGCTACACCTTC.

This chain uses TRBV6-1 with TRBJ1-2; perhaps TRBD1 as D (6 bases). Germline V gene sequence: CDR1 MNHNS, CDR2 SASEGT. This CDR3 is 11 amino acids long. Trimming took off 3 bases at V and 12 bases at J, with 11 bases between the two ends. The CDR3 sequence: CASSDRGVDTF. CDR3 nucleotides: TGTGCCAGCAGTGACAGGGGTGTGGACACCTTC.

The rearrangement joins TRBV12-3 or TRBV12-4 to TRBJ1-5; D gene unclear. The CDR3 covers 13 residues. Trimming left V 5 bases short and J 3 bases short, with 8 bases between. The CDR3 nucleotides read TGTGCCAGCAGTCCCTCCCCCAATCAGCCCCAGCATTTT. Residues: CASSPSPNQPQHF.

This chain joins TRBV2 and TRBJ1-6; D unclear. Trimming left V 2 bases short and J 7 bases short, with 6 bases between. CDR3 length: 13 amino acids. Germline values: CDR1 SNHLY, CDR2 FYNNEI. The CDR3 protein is CASSELVNSPLHF. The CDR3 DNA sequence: TGTGCCAGCAGTGAACTTGTCAATTCACCCCTCCACTTT.

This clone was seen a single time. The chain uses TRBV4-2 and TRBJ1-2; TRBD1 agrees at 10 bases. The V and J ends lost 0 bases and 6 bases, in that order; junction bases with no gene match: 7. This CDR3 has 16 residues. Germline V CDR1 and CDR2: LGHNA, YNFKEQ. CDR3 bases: TGTGCCAGCAGCCAAGATACAGCCGGGACAGGGGATGGCTACACCTTC. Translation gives CASSQDTAGTGDGYTF.

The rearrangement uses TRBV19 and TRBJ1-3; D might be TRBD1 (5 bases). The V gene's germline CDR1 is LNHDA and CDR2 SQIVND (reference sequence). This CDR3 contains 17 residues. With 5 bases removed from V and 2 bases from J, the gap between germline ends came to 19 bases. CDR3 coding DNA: TGTGCCAGTAGTTCCCAGGGTAGAGTGGTTGCTGGAAACACCATATATTTT. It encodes CASSSQGRVVAGNTIYF.

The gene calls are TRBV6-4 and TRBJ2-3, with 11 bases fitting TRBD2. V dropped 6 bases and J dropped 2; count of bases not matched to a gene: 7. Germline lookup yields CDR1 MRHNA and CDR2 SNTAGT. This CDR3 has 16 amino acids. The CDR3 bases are TGTGCCAGCAGCCCTCTTAGCGGGGGGGCCACAGATACGCAGTATTTT. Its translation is CASSPLSGGATDTQYF.

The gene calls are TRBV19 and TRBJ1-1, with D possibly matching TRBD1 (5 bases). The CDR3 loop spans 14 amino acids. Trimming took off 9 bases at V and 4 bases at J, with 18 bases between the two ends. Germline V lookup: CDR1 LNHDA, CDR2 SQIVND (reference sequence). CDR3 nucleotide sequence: TGTGCCAGCCGCCCTTTAGGGGCAGCCACTGAAGCTTTCTTT. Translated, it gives CASRPLGAATEAFF.

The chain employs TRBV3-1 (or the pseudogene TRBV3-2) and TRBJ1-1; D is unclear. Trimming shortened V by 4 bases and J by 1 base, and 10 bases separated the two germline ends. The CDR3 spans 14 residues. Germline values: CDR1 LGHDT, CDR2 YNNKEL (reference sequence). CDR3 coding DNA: TGTGCCAGCAGCCCCTCGAGGGCGAACACTGAAGCTTTCTTT. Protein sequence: CASSPSRANTEAFF.

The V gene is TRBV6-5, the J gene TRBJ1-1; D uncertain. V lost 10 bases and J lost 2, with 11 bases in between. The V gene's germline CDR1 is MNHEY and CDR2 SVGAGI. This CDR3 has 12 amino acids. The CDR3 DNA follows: TGTGCCACAGCGGACTTTAACACTGAAGCTTTCTTT. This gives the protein CATADFNTEAFF.

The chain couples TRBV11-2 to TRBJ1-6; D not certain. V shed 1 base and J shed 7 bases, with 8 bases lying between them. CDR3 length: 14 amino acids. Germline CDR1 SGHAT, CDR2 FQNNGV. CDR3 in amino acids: CASSLGGVNSPLHF. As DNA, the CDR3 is TGTGCCAGCAGCTTAGGAGGTGTGAATTCACCCCTCCACTTT. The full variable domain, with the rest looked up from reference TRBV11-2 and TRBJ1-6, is EAGVAQSPRYKIIEKRQSVAFWCNPISGHATLYWYQQILGQGPKLLIQFQNNGVVDDSQLPKDRFSAERLKGVDSTLKIQPAKLEDSAVYLCASSLGGVNSPLHFGNGTRLTVT.

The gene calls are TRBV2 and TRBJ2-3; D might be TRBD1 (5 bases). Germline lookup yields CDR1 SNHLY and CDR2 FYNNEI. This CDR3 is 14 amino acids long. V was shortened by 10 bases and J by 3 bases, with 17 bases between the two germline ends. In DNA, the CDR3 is TGTGCCACTTTAAGTAGGGGCAGGACAGATACGCAGTATTTT. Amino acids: CATLSRGRTDTQYF.

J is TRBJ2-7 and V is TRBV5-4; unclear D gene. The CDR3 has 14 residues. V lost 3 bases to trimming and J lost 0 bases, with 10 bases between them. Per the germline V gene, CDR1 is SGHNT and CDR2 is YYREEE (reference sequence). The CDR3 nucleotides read TGTGCCAGCAGCTCCGGGCCCAGCTCCTACGAGCAGTACTTC. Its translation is CASSSGPSSYEQYF.

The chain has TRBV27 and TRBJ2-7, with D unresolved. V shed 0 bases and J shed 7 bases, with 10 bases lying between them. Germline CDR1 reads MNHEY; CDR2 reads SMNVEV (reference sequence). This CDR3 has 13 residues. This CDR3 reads CASSLSGLGEQYF. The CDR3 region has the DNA TGTGCCAGCAGTTTATCGGGGTTGGGAGAGCAGTACTTC.

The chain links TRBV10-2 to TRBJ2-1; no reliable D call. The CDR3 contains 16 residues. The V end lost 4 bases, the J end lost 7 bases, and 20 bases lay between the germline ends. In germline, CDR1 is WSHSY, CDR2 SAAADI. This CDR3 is CASSVSPIVRINEQFF. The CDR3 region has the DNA TGCGCCAGCAGTGTTTCCCCGATTGTACGGATAAATGAGCAGTTCTTC.

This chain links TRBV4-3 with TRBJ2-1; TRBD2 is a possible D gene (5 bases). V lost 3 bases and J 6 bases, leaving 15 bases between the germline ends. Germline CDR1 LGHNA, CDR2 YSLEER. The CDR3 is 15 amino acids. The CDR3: CASSHLGLAGNEQFF. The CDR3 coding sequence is TGCGCCAGCAGCCACCTCGGGCTAGCTGGCAATGAGCAGTTCTTC.

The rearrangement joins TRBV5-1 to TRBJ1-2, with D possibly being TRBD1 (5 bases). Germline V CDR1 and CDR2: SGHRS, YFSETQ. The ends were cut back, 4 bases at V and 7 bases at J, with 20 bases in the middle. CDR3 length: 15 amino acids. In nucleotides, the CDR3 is TGCGCCAGCAGCGGGGCCGGGTTGGGGCTCGCTGGCTACACCTTC. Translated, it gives CASSGAGLGLAGYTF.

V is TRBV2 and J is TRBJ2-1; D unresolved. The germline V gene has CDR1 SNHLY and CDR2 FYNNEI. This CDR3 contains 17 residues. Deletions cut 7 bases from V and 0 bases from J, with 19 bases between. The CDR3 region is CASMTFLSASSYNEQFF. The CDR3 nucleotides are TGTGCCAGCATGACGTTTCTGTCTGCTAGCTCCTACAATGAGCAGTTCTTC.

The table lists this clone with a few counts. CDR3 loop: CASSPRGGTEAFF. The CDR3 DNA sequence: TGTGCCAGCAGCCCCCGAGGGGGCACTGAAGCTTTCTTT. The chain uses TRBV6-4 and TRBJ1-1; D is possibly TRBD1 (6 bases). Per germline, CDR1 MRHNA and CDR2 SNTAGT. The CDR3 totals 13 residues. Trimming stripped 6 bases from V and 4 bases from J, with 12 bases between.

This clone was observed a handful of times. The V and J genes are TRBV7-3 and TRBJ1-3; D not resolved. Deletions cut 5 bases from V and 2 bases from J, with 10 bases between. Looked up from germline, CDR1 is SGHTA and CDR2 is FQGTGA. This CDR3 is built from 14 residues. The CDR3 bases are TGTGCCAGCAGCGAAGGAACTCCTGGAAACACCATATATTTT. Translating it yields CASSEGTPGNTIYF.

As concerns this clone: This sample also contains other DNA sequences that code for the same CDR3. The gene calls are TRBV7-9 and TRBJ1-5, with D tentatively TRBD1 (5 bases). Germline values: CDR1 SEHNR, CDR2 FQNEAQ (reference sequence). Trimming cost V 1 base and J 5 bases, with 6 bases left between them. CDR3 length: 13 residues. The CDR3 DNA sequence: TGTGCCAGCAGCTTAGAAGGGGATCAGCCCCAGCATTTT. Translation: CASSLEGDQPQHF.

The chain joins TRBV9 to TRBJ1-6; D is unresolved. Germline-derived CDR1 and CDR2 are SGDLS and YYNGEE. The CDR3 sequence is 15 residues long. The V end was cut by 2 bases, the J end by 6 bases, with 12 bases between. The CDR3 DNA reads TGTGCCAGCAGCGTGAGCGGGATCGGTAATTCACCCCTCCACTTT. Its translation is CASSVSGIGNSPLHF. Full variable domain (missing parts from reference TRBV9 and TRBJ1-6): DSGVTQTPKHLITATGQRVTLRCSPRSGDLSVYWYQQSLDQGLQFLIQYYNGEERAKGNILERFSAQQFPDLHSELNLSSLELGDSALYFCASSVSGIGNSPLHFGNGTRLTVT.

The CDR3 sequence: CASSVGQGGTEAFF. CDR3 DNA sequence: TGTGCCAGCAGCGTTGGGCAGGGTGGAACTGAAGCTTTCTTT. This chain joins TRBV9 and TRBJ1-1; the D gene is possibly TRBD1 (5 bases). Trimming pared 2 bases from V and 5 bases from J, leaving 13 bases between. This CDR3 is 14 amino acids long. CDR1 is SGDLS, CDR2 YYNGEE, per germline.

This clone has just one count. This CDR3 reads CASSHGGPNTEAFF. DNA for the CDR3: TGTGCCAGCAGCCACGGCGGACCGAACACTGAAGCTTTCTTT. The chain combines TRBV3-1 (or the pseudogene TRBV3-2) with TRBJ1-1; D gene unclear. The germline V and J ends were trimmed by 3 bases and 1 base, with 9 bases remaining between them. From germline, CDR1 is LGHDT and CDR2 YNNKEL (reference sequence). CDR3 length: 14 residues.

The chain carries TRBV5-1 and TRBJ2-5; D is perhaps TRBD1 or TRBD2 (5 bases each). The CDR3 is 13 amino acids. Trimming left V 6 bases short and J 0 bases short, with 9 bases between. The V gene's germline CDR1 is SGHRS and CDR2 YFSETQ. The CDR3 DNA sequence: TGCGCCAGCACCGGGACGGACCAAGAGACCCAGTACTTC. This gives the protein CASTGTDQETQYF.

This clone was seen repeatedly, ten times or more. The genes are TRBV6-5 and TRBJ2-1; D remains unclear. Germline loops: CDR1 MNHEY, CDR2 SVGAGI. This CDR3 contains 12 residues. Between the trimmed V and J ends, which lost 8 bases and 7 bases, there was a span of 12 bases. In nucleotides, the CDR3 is TGTGCCAGCGGCTACGGTCGGAATGAGCAGTTCTTC. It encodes CASGYGRNEQFF.

CDR3 amino acids: CASSLESGQGTEAFF. CDR3 DNA: TGTGCCAGCAGTTTAGAGTCAGGACAGGGGACTGAAGCTTTCTTT. The chain has TRBV28 and TRBJ1-1; 9 nucleotides match TRBD1. The CDR3 extends over 15 amino acids. Germline CDR1 and CDR2: MDHEN and SYDVKM. The V gene end was trimmed by 2 bases and the J gene end by 5 bases; junction bases not matched to a gene: 6.